This TCR beta chain was identified in a study of T-cell reconstitution after alpha-beta-depleted transplantation in children. Unique molecular identifiers featured in how the TCRbeta library was prepared. TCRdb independently ran MiXCR on the PCR reads; one entry per CDR3 protein. Of about 540,000 distinct CDR3 sequences listed, 15% to 20% are singletons. V was pared by 1 base and J by 9 bases, with 11 bases of the junction left unmatched. Germline V gene lookup returns CDR1 DFQATT and CDR2 SNEGSKA (reference sequence). The CDR3 is 16 residues long. The specimen comprised PBMCs from the stem cell graft donor, sampled from the stem cell graft. This chain connects TRBV20-1 to TRBJ2-1, with 11 bases lining up with TRBD2. The sequence was collected from a human donor who donated a stem cell graft to a child with acute lymphoblastic leukemia. CDR3 sequence (DNA): TGCAGTGCTAGAGGCCCGGGACTAGCGGTGTATGGTGAGCAGTTCTTC. Translation: CSARGPGLAVYGEQFF.